Each of the 32 T cell receptor beta chains below was sequenced from the same sample in a study of T cell responses to AZD1222 COVID-19 vaccine. Here immunoSEQ multiplex PCR was the method, and the copy in TCRdb shows in-frame clones only, minus some. The data hold 160,000 or so clones, with roughly 89% observed a single time. Source: peripheral blood, taken on day 0 of AZD1222 vaccination. These receptors were taken from an adult in good health.

The chain has TRBV11-1 and TRBJ1-2, with D possibly TRBD1 on 5 matching bases. This CDR3 has 15 amino acids. The germline V gene encodes CDR1 SGHAT and CDR2 FQDESV (reference sequence). V was cut by 1 base and J by 3 bases, with 12 bases left in between. DNA for the CDR3: TGTGCCAGCAGCTTAGAGGGGATCGCGGACTATGGCTACACCTTC. This gives the protein CASSLEGIADYGYTF.

The chain recombines TRBV5-4 with TRBJ1-4; 10 bases align to TRBD1. The CDR3 has 18 residues. V lost 3 bases and J lost 2; bases outside the gene matches: 10. From germline, CDR1 is SGHNT and CDR2 YYREEE (reference sequence). CDR3 region: CASSSHRDRGSTNEKLFF. Written as DNA, the CDR3 is TGTGCCAGCAGCTCGCACCGGGACAGGGGATCGACTAATGAAAAACTGTTTTTT.

This clone has just one count. V and J are TRBV10-3 and TRBJ1-2; D not resolved. The germline gives CDR1 ENHRY, CDR2 SYGVKD. The CDR3 is 15 residues long. The V and J ends lost 0 bases and 0 bases respectively, with 8 bases between them. The CDR3 region has the DNA TGTGCCATCAGTGAGTCGGTAGGACCTAACTATGGCTACACCTTC. The encoded protein is CAISESVGPNYGYTF.

For the CDR3, the DNA is TGTGCCAGCAGTGAAAAGGGGGCGGTCGCTGAAGCTTTCTTT. The encoded protein is CASSEKGAVAEAFF. The genes are TRBV6-1 and TRBJ1-1; 7 bases fit TRBD1. The CDR3 runs to 14 residues. V was pared by 2 bases and J by 6 bases, with 6 bases of the junction left unmatched. Germline lookup yields CDR1 MNHNS and CDR2 SASEGT.

V usage is TRBV6-5 and J usage is TRBJ1-6; TRBD1 is a possible D gene (6 bases). Germline-derived CDR1 and CDR2 are MNHEY and SVGAGI. There are 13 residues in the CDR3. Trimming pared 8 bases from V and 7 bases from J, leaving 12 bases between. The CDR3 here is CASRQVGNSPLHF. DNA of the CDR3: TGTGCCAGCCGACAGGTGGGGAATTCACCCCTCCACTTT.

The chain links TRBV5-6 to TRBJ1-1; possible D gene TRBD1, 5 bases. V lost 2 bases and J lost 1, with 12 bases in between. The CDR3 extends over 15 amino acids. In germline, CDR1 is SGHDT, CDR2 YYEEEE. The CDR3: CASSFEGGTNTEAFF. CDR3 DNA: TGTGCCAGCAGCTTTGAGGGAGGGACGAACACTGAAGCTTTCTTT.

The chain links TRBV29-1 to TRBJ1-5, with D maybe TRBD1 (6 bases). V gave up 4 bases and J gave up 5 bases, with 9 bases separating them. Germline CDR1 reads SQVTM; CDR2 reads ANQGSEA. The CDR3 has 12 residues. CDR3 DNA sequence: TGCAGCGTTGGGACAGCCGATCAGCCCCAGCATTTT. Translated: CSVGTADQPQHF.

This rearrangement joins TRBV6-5 to TRBJ1-6; tentatively, D is TRBD1 (6 bases). This CDR3 comprises 15 residues. V was clipped by 4 bases and J by 8 bases, with 15 bases between them. Germline loops: CDR1 MNHEY, CDR2 SVGAGI. As DNA, the CDR3 is TGTGCCAGCAGTTGGGTAGGGGGGTCGGATTCACCCCTCCACTTT. It specifies CASSWVGGSDSPLHF.

This chain connects TRBV9 to TRBJ2-2, with 10 positions matching TRBD1. V gave up 3 bases and J gave up 2 bases; unmatched junction bases: 4. The CDR3 covers 16 residues. CDR1 is SGDLS, CDR2 YYNGEE, per germline. The CDR3 spells CASSDDRGLNTGELFF. For the CDR3, the DNA is TGTGCCAGCAGCGACGACAGGGGGCTTAACACCGGGGAGCTGTTTTTT.

The chain combines TRBV7-8 with TRBJ2-1; D tentatively fits TRBD1 or TRBD2 (5 bases each). The CDR3 sequence is 17 residues long. The germline CDR1 and CDR2 sequences are SGHVS and FQNEAQ. V was cut by 5 bases and J by 0 bases, with 17 bases left in between. The CDR3 DNA sequence: TGTGCCAGCAGCAAGCGAGGGGATCTGAGCTCCTACAATGAGCAGTTCTTC. This translates into CASSKRGDLSSYNEQFF.

This clone appeared a few times. The genes are TRBV5-1 and TRBJ1-2; no firm D call. Per germline, CDR1 SGHRS and CDR2 YFSETQ. CDR3 length: 16 amino acids. The ends were cut back, 0 bases at V and 3 bases at J, with 15 bases in the middle. CDR3 region: CASSLGMGSLDYGYTF. DNA of the CDR3: TGCGCCAGCAGCTTGGGCATGGGGTCTTTAGACTATGGCTACACCTTC. Variable domain in full (rest from reference TRBV5-1 and TRBJ1-2): KAGVTQTPRYLIKTRGQQVTLSCSPISGHRSVSWYQQTPGQGLQFLFEYFSETQRNKGNFPGRFSGRQFSNSRSEMNVSTLELGDSALYLCASSLGMGSLDYGYTFGSGTRLTVV.

This chain uses TRBV28 with TRBJ1-3; possibly TRBD1 for D (5 bases). Per the germline V gene, CDR1 is MDHEN and CDR2 is SYDVKM. Between the trimmed V and J ends, which lost 6 bases and 5 bases, there was a span of 8 bases. This CDR3 is built from 12 residues. CDR3 sequence (DNA): TGTGCCAGCAGCGGGACGAGAAACACCATATATTTT. Its protein is CASSGTRNTIYF.

The chain joins TRBV30 to TRBJ2-6; TRBD1 agrees at 10 bases. CDR3 length: 17 residues. With 1 base clipped from V and 1 base from J, the junction kept 4 bases outside the gene matches. The V gene's germline CDR1 is GTSNPN and CDR2 SVGIG (reference sequence). The CDR3 spells CAWSATGGNSGANVLTF. CDR3 DNA: TGTGCCTGGAGTGCGACAGGGGGCAATTCTGGGGCCAACGTCCTGACTTTC.

This clone was seen only a few times. V and J are TRBV7-9 and TRBJ1-2; TRBD1 is a possible D gene (5 bases). The V and J ends lost 4 bases and 14 bases respectively, with 26 bases between them. CDR3 size: 15 residues. CDR1 and CDR2 from the germline V gene are SEHNR and FQNEAQ (reference sequence). The DNA for the CDR3 is TGTGCCAGCAGCTCCCCGACAGCTACCCCCTTCGAGGGAACCTTC. It encodes CASSSPTATPFEGTF.

The chain carries TRBV24-1 and TRBJ1-1; D perhaps matches TRBD1 (5 bases). Germline CDR1 and CDR2: KGHDR and SFDVKD. The CDR3 has 21 residues. With 2 bases removed from V and 0 bases from J, the gap between germline ends came to 27 bases. The chain's CDR3 is CATSDSTPSGVRVGMNTEAFF. Written as DNA, the CDR3 is TGTGCCACCAGTGATTCCACCCCCTCGGGGGTGAGGGTTGGAATGAACACTGAAGCTTTCTTT.

The V and J genes are TRBV18 and TRBJ2-7; D is possibly TRBD1 or TRBD2 (5 bases each). The CDR3 length is 14 residues. Germline CDR1 is KGHSH and CDR2 is LQKENI. Trimming removed 3 bases at V and 0 bases at J, with 9 bases between. The CDR3 is CASSPGVGSYEQYF. The CDR3 nucleotides read TGTGCCAGCTCACCGGGGGTGGGCTCCTACGAGCAGTACTTC.

The chain employs TRBV11-3 and TRBJ1-5, with D unclear. In germline, CDR1 is SGHNT, CDR2 YENEEA. The CDR3 length is 14 residues. Trimming took 2 bases from V and 5 from J, leaving 10 bases between them. The chain's CDR3 is CASSLSKNYQPQHF. As DNA, the CDR3 is TGTGCCAGCAGCTTATCCAAGAACTATCAGCCCCAGCATTTT.

The V call is TRBV7-9, the J call TRBJ2-7; TRBD2 agrees at 9 bases. There are 15 residues in the CDR3. The V segment lost 5 bases and the J segment 7 bases; nucleotides outside the gene matches: 12. CDR1 SEHNR and CDR2 FQNEAQ come from the germline V gene (reference sequence). The chain's CDR3 is CASSPRVAGAGEQYF. CDR3 DNA sequence: TGTGCCAGCAGCCCGAGAGTAGCGGGAGCGGGGGAGCAGTACTTC.

The chain joins TRBV2 to TRBJ1-2; D is undetermined. Germline V gene sequence: CDR1 SNHLY, CDR2 FYNNEI. Trimming took 5 bases from V and 5 from J, leaving 15 bases between them. The CDR3 loop spans 14 amino acids. Here the CDR3 DNA reads TGTGCCAGCAGTACCCAGGTCAAAGGGTATGGCTACACCTTC. It codes for CASSTQVKGYGYTF.

This clone was counted between two and nine times. CDR3 sequence reads: CASSNRDYEQYV. CDR3 nucleotides: TGTGCCAGCTCGAACAGGGACTACGAGCAGTACGTC. The V and J genes are TRBV7-9 and TRBJ2-7, with D maybe TRBD1 (6 bases). Per the germline V gene, CDR1 is SEHNR and CDR2 is FQNEAQ (reference sequence). The CDR3 spans 12 residues. V lost 8 bases, J lost 3 bases, and 11 bases lay in between.

This sequence joins TRBV4-3 and TRBJ1-3; D is undetermined. From germline, CDR1 is LGHNA and CDR2 YSLEER. Trimming removed 4 bases from V and 8 bases from J, with 15 bases in between. The CDR3 loop spans 14 amino acids. In nucleotides, the CDR3 is TGCGCCAGCAGCCCAAGTTTGTGGCAGGACACCATATATTTT. Translation: CASSPSLWQDTIYF.

The chain is built from TRBV28 and TRBJ1-1; 9 bases fit TRBD1. V lost 3 bases and J lost 4; bases outside the gene matches: 9. The CDR3 covers 16 residues. The germline gives CDR1 MDHEN, CDR2 SYDVKM. The CDR3 coding sequence is TGTGCCAGCAGTTTGGTACAGGGGGCGCGGGGCACTGAAGCTTTCTTT. This sequence encodes CASSLVQGARGTEAFF.

The chain uses TRBV5-8 and TRBJ1-1; no firm D call. The germline V gene encodes CDR1 SGHTS and CDR2 YDEGEE. The CDR3 is made up of 14 amino acids. V lost 5 bases to trimming and J lost 5 bases, with 16 bases between them. CDR3 in amino acids: CASSLGGWETEAFF. DNA of the CDR3: TGTGCCAGCAGTCTTGGTGGTTGGGAGACTGAAGCTTTCTTT.

This chain uses TRBV29-1 with TRBJ2-6; D gene uncertain. V was trimmed by 0 bases and J by 3 bases, leaving 3 bases between them. Germline V lookup: CDR1 SQVTM, CDR2 ANQGSEA. The CDR3 consists of 13 residues. The CDR3 DNA follows: TGCAGCGTTGAAGAGCTTGGGGCCAACGTCCTGACTTTC. Amino acid sequence: CSVEELGANVLTF.

The J gene is TRBJ1-2, the V gene TRBV7-8, with 8 bases that match TRBD1. The length of the CDR3 is 17 residues. V dropped 1 base and J dropped 4; count of bases not matched to a gene: 11. Germline V gene sequence: CDR1 SGHVS, CDR2 FQNEAQ. In DNA form, the CDR3 reads TGTGCCAGCAGCTTAGGAGCGGGTGGGCAGGGGGCCTATGGCTACACCTTC. This encodes CASSLGAGGQGAYGYTF.

Concerning this clone: Other DNA sequences within the sample encode an identical CDR3. The V and J genes are TRBV9 and TRBJ1-1; D not resolved. V lost 2 bases and J 0 bases, leaving 8 bases between the germline ends. This CDR3 has 14 residues. The germline CDR1 and CDR2 sequences are SGDLS and YYNGEE. The CDR3 region is CASSVGQMNTEAFF. CDR3 coding DNA: TGTGCCAGCAGCGTGGGCCAGATGAACACTGAAGCTTTCTTT.

This clone was found a few times. The rearrangement uses TRBV5-6 and TRBJ2-3; D remains unclear. The V end lost 3 bases, the J end lost 6 bases, and 11 bases lay between the germline ends. Germline CDR1 reads SGHDT; CDR2 reads YYEEEE. CDR3 length: 13 residues. DNA for the CDR3: TGTGCCAGCAGCTCACAAGGTGTGGATACGCAGTATTTT. The encoded protein is CASSSQGVDTQYF.

The genes are TRBV28 and TRBJ1-2, with D perhaps TRBD1 (6 bases). CDR1 and CDR2 from the germline V gene are MDHEN and SYDVKM. CDR3 length: 13 residues. V was trimmed by 2 bases and J by 6 bases, leaving 10 bases between them. In DNA, the CDR3 is TGTGCCAGCAGTTTACGGGACATAGATGGCTACACCTTC. Its protein is CASSLRDIDGYTF.

V is TRBV29-1 and J is TRBJ1-6; TRBD1 matches at 10 bases. Germline lookup yields CDR1 SQVTM and CDR2 ANQGSEA. The CDR3 loop spans 14 amino acids. J lost 10 bases, V lost 5 bases, and 8 bases had no gene match. In DNA, the CDR3 is TGCAGCGTTCTCTCCGGGACAGGGGAATCACCCCTCCACTTT. This translates into CSVLSGTGESPLHF.

The chain links TRBV5-8 to TRBJ2-1, with 9 bases aligning to TRBD1. Germline V gene sequence: CDR1 SGHTS, CDR2 YDEGEE. With 0 bases clipped from V and 8 bases from J, the junction kept 12 bases outside the gene matches. The CDR3 length is 17 residues. Here the CDR3 reads CASSLAGQGFGMDEQFF. The CDR3, as DNA: TGTGCCAGCAGCTTGGCTGGACAGGGGTTTGGGATGGATGAGCAGTTCTTC.

This sequence joins TRBV27 and TRBJ2-2, with D perhaps matching TRBD1 or TRBD2 (6 bases each). The germline V gene encodes CDR1 MNHEY and CDR2 SMNVEV (reference sequence). This CDR3 comprises 14 residues. The ends were cut back, 6 bases at V and 7 bases at J, with 15 bases in the middle. The CDR3 sequence: CASSVGGRYGELFF. CDR3 DNA sequence: TGTGCCAGCAGCGTAGGGGGGCGTTACGGGGAGCTGTTTTTT.

The CDR3 coding sequence is TGTGCCAGCAGTTACGGGACGGGGTCTGGGGCCAACGTCCTGACTTTC. Protein sequence: CASSYGTGSGANVLTF. The chain employs TRBV6-6 and TRBJ2-6; D possibly matches TRBD1 or TRBD2 (5 bases each). From germline, CDR1 is MNHNY and CDR2 SVGAGI (reference sequence). The V and J ends lost 2 bases and 1 base respectively, with 9 bases between them. The CDR3 loop spans 16 amino acids.